The TCR beta chain under discussion was sequenced for a study of naive and memory T cell subsets. Documented treatment: skin biopsy from PPD injection site in Mantoux-positive individual. The library had UMIs added by 3' ligation of an oligonucleotide to TCR cDNA. Biopsied sites were PPD injections in people with a positive Mantoux test. Unsorted total RNA, roughly 1 to 1000 ng, was DNase treated before reverse transcription. Study-wide results and limits: Tuberculin site TCR excess was interpreted as type IV hypersensitivity infiltration. Reportedly, tuberculin skin test sites gave far more TCRs than other biopsies.

Notes on this clonotype: Its antigen is unidentified.

The SP2 primer and nested alpha and beta constant region primers amplified ligated cDNA in four rounds. One entry per CDR3 protein results from TCRdb running MiXCR on the UMI-ligation and nested PCR reads. The top ten clones hold roughly 3.9% of a sample with 35,000 to 40,000 distinct CDR3 sequences, 8% to 13% of them seen once. V shed 5 bases and J shed 0 bases, with 5 bases lying between them. This CDR3 spans 14 amino acids. The specimen comprised skin, sampled from a tuberculin skin test site. The TCR sequence derives from an adult in good health. This chain links TRBV12-3 or TRBV12-4 with TRBJ2-6, with D hard to call. In DNA form, the CDR3 reads TGTGCCAGCAGTAGCTACTCTGGGGCCAACGTCCTGACTTTC. It encodes CASSSYSGANVLTF.